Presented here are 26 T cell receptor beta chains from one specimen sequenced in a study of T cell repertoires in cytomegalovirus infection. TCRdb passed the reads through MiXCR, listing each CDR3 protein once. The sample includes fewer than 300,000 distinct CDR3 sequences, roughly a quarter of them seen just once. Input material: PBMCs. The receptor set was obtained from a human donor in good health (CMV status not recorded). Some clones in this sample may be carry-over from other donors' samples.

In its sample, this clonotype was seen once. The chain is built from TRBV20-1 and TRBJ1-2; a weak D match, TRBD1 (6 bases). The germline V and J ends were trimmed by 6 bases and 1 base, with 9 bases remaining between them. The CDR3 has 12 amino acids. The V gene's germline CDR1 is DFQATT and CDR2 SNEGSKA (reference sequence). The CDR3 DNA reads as TGCAGTGCCAGGGACAATAACTATGGCTACACCTTC. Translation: CSARDNNYGYTF.

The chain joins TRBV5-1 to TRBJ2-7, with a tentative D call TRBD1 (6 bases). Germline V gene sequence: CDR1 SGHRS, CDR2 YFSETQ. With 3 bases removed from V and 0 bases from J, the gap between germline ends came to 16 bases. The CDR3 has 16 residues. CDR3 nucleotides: TGCGCCAGCAGCTCCAACTGGCGGACAGCCTCCTACGAGCAGTACTTC. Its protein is CASSSNWRTASYEQYF.

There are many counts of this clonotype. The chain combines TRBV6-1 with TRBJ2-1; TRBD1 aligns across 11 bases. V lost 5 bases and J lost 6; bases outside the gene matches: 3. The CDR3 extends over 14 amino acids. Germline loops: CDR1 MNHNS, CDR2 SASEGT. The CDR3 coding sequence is TGTGCCAGCAGTTTGGACAGGGGGCTCAATGAGCAGTTCTTC. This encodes CASSLDRGLNEQFF.

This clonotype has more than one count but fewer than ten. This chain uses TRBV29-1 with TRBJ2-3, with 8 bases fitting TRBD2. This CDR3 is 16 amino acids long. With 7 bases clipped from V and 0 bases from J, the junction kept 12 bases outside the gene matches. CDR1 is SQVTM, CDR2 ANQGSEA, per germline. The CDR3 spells CSARGGKRESTDTQYF. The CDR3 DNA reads TGCAGCGCCCGAGGGGGGAAGCGGGAGAGCACAGATACGCAGTATTTT.

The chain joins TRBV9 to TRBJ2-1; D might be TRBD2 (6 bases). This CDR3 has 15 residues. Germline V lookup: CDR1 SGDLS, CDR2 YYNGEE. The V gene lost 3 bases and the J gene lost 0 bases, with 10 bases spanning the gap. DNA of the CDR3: TGTGCCAGCAGCGGACTAGGGCACTCCTACAATGAGCAGTTCTTC. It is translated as CASSGLGHSYNEQFF. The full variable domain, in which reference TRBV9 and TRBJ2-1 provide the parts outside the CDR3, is DSGVTQTPKHLITATGQRVTLRCSPRSGDLSVYWYQQSLDQGLQFLIQYYNGEERAKGNILERFSAQQFPDLHSELNLSSLELGDSALYFCASSGLGHSYNEQFFGPGTRLTVL.

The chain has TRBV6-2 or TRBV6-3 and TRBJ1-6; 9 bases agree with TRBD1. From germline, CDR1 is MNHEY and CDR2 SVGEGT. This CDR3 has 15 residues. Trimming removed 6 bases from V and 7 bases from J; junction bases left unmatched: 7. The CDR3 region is CASSNGQGRNSPLHF. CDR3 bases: TGTGCCAGCAGCAACGGACAGGGGCGAAATTCACCCCTCCACTTT.

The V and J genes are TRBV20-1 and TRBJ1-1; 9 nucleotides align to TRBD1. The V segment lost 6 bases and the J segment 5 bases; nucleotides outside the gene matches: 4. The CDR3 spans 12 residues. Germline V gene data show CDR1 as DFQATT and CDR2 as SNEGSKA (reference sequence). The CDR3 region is CSANRGRTEAFF. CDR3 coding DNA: TGCAGTGCCAACAGGGGGCGGACTGAAGCTTTCTTT.

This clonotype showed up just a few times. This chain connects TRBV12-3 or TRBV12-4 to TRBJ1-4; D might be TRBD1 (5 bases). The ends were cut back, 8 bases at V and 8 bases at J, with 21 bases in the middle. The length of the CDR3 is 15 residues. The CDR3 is CASSNGAQKGEKLFF. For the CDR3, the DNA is TGTGCCAGCTCTAACGGGGCCCAGAAAGGGGAAAAACTGTTTTTT.

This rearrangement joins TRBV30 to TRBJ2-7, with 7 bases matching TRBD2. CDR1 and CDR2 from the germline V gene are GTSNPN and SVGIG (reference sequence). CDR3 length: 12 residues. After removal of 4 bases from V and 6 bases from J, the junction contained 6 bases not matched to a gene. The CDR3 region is CAWTDSGFEQYF. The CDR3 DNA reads TGTGCCTGGACCGATAGCGGGTTCGAGCAGTACTTC.

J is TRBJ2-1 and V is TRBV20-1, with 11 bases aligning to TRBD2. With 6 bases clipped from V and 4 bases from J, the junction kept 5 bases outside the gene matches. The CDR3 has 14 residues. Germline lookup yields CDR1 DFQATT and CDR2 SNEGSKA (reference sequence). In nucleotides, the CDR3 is TGCAGTGCCACGACTAGCGGGGCTTACAATGAGCAGTTCTTC. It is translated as CSATTSGAYNEQFF.

The CDR3 nucleotides are TGTGCCAGCAGCGTGGACTATCTGTGGGGGCAGTTCTTC. Amino acid sequence: CASSVDYLWGQFF. This sequence joins TRBV6-2 or TRBV6-3 and TRBJ2-1; a weak D match, TRBD2 (6 bases). The V gene's germline CDR1 is MNHEY and CDR2 SVGEGT. V lost 6 bases and J lost 12, with 18 bases in between. This CDR3 is built from 13 residues.

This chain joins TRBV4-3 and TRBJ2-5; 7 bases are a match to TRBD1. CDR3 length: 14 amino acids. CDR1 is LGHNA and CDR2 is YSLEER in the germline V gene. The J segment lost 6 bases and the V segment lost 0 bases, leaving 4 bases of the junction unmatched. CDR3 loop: CASSQDEGAKTQYF. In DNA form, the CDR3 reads TGCGCCAGCAGCCAAGATGAGGGGGCCAAGACCCAGTACTTC.

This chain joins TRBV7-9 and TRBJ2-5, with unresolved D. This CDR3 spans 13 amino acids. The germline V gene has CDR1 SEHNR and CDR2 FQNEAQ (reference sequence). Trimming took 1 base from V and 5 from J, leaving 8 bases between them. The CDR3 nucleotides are TGTGCCAGCAGCTTAGTGGCCTATGAGACCCAGTACTTC. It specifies CASSLVAYETQYF.

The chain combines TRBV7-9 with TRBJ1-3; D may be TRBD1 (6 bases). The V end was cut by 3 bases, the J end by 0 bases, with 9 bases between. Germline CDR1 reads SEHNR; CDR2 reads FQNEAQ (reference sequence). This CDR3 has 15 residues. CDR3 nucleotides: TGTGCCAGCAGCTTTCAGGACAGCTCTGGAAACACCATATATTTT. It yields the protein CASSFQDSSGNTIYF. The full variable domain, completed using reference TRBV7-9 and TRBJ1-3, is DTGVSQNPRHKITKRGQNVTFRCDPISEHNRLYWYRQTLGQGPEFLTYFQNEAQLEKSRLLSDRFSAERPKGSFSTLEIQRTEQGDSAMYLCASSFQDSSGNTIYFGEGSWLTVV.

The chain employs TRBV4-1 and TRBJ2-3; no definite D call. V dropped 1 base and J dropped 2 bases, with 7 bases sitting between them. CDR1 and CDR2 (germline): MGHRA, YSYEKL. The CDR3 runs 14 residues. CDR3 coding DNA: TGCGCCAGCAGCCAAGTTCACAACACAGATACGCAGTATTTT. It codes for CASSQVHNTDTQYF.

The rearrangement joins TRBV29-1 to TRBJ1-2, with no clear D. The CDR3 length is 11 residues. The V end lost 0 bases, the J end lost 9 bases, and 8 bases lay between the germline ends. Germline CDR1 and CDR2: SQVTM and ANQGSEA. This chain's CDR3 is CSVEDDMSYTF. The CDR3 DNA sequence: TGCAGCGTTGAAGATGACATGAGCTACACCTTC.

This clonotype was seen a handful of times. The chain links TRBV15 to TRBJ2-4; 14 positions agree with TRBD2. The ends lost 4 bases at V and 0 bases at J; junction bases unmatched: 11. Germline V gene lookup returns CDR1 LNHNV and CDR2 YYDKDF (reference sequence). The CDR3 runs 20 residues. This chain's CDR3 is CATSTGLAGGISIAKNIQYF. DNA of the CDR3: TGTGCCACCAGCACAGGACTAGCGGGGGGCATTTCTATAGCCAAAAACATTCAGTACTTC.

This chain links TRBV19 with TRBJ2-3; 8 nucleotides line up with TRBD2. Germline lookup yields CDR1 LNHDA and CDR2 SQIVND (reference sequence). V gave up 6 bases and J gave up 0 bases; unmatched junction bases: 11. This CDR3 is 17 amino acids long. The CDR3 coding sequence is TGTGCCAGTAGGAAGATTAGCGGGGCCTCTAGCACAGATACGCAGTATTTT. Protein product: CASRKISGASSTDTQYF.

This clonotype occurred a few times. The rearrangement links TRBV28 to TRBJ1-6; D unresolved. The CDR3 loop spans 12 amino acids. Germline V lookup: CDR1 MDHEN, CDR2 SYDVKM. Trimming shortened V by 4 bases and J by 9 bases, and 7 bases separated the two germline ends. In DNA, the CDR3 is TGTGCCAGCAGTTCTCCCGGTTCACCCCTCCACTTT. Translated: CASSSPGSPLHF.

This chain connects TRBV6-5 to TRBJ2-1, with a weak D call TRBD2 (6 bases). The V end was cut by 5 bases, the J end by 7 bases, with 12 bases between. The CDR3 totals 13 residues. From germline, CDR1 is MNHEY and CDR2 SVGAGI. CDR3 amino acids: CASSPTRGNEQFF. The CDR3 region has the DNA TGTGCCAGCAGTCCCACTCGGGGGAATGAGCAGTTCTTC.

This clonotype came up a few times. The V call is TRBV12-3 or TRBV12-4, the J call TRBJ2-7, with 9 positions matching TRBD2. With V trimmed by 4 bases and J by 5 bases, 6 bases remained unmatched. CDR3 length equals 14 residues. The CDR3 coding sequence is TGTGCCAGCAGTTCCGTAGCGGGAGTGAACGAGCAGTACTTC. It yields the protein CASSSVAGVNEQYF.

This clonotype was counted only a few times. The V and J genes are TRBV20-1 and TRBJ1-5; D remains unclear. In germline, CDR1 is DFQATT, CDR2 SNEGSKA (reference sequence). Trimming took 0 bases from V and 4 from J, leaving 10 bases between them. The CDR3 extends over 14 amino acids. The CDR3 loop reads CSARDLGRNQPQHF. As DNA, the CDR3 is TGCAGTGCTAGAGATCTGGGGAGGAATCAGCCCCAGCATTTT.

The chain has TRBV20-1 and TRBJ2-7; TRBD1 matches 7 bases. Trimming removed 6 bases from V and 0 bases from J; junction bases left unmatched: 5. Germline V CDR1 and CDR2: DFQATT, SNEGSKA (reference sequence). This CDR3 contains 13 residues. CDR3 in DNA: TGCAGTGCAACAGGGGTTAGCTCCTACGAGCAGTACTTC. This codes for CSATGVSSYEQYF.

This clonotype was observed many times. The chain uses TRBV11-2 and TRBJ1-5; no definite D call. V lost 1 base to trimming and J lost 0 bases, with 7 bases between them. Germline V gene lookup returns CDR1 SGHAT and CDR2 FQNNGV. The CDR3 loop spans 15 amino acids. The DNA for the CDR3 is TGTGCCAGCAGCTTAGGTGGGAGTAGCAATCAGCCCCAGCATTTT. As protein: CASSLGGSSNQPQHF.

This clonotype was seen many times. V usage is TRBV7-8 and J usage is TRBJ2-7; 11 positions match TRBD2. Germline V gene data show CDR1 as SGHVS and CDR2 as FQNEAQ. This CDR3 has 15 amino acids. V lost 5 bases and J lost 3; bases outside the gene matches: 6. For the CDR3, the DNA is TGTGCCAGCAGCCAAACTAGCGGGGGTATCTACGAGCAGTACTTC. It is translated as CASSQTSGGIYEQYF.

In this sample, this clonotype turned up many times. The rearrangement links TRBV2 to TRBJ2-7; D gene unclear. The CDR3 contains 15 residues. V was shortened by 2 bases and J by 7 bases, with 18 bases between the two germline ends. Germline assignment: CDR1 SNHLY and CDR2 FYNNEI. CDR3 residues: CASSEFSPAVDEQYF. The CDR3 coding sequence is TGTGCCAGCAGTGAATTTTCTCCCGCGGTGGATGAGCAGTACTTC.